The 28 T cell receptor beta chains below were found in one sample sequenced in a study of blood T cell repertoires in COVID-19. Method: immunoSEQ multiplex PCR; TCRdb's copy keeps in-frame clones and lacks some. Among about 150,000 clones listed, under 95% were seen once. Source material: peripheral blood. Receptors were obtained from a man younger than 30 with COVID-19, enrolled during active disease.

The CDR3 DNA follows: TGCGCCAGCAGCTCGAATAGCGGGGGCAGCACAGATACGCAGTATTTT. Translation: CASSSNSGGSTDTQYF. The chain uses TRBV5-1 and TRBJ2-3; 9 bases map to TRBD2. With V trimmed by 3 bases and J by 0 bases, 5 bases remained unmatched. Germline V gene data show CDR1 as SGHRS and CDR2 as YFSETQ. CDR3 length: 16 residues.

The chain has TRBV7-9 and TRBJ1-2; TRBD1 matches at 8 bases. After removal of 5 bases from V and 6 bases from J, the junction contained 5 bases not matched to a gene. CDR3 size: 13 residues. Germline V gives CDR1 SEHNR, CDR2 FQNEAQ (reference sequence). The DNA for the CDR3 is TGTGCCAGCAGCACTTGGACAGGGAATGGCTACACCTTC. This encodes CASSTWTGNGYTF.

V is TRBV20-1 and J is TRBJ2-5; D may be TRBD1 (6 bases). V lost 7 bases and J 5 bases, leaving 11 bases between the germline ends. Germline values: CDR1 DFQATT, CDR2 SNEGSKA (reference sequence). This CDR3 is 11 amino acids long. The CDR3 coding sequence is TGCAGTGGGGACATTGGCGAGACCCAGTACTTC. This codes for CSGDIGETQYF.

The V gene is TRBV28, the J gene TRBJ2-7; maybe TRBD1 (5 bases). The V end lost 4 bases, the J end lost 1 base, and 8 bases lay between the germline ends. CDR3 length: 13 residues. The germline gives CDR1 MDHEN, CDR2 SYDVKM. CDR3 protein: CASSSDSSYEQYF. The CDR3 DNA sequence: TGTGCCAGCAGTTCCGACAGTTCCTACGAGCAGTACTTC.

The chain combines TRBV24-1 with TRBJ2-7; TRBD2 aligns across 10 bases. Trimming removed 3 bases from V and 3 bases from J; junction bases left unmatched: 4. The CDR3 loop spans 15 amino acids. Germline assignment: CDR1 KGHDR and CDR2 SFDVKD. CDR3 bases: TGTGCCACCAGTGATCCTTCTAGCGGGAGCTACGAGCAGTACTTC. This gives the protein CATSDPSSGSYEQYF.

DNA of the CDR3: TGTGCCAGTAGGACCACAGGGCAATACAATGAGCAGTTCTTC. Translated, it gives CASRTTGQYNEQFF. This chain links TRBV19 with TRBJ2-1, with D possibly being TRBD1 (6 bases). CDR1 and CDR2 (germline): LNHDA, SQIVND (reference sequence). The V and J ends lost 6 bases and 4 bases respectively, with 13 bases between them. The CDR3 length is 14 residues.

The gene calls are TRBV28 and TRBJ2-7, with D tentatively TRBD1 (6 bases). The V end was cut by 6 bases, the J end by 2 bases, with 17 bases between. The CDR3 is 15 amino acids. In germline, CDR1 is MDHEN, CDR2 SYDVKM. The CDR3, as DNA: TGTGCCAGCAGCCAAACAAACAGGGCGGCCTACGAGCAGTACTTC. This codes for CASSQTNRAAYEQYF.

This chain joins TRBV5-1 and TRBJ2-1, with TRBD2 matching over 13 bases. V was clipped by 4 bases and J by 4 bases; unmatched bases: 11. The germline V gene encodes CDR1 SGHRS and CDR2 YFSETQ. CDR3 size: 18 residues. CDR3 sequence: CASSIGLAGALGYNEQFF. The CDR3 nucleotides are TGCGCCAGCAGCATAGGACTAGCGGGAGCTTTGGGTTACAATGAGCAGTTCTTC.

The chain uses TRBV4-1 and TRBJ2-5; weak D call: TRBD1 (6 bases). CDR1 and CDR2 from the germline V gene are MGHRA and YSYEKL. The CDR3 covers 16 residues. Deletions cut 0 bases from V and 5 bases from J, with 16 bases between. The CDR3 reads CASSQDLSRGQETQYF. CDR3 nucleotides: TGCGCCAGCAGCCAAGATCTCTCCAGGGGTCAGGAGACCCAGTACTTC.

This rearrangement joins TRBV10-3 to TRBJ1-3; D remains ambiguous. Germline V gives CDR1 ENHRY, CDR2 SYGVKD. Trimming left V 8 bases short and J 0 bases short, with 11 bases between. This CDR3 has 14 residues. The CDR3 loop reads CAIRGRNSGNTIYF. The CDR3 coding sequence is TGTGCCATCCGGGGTCGGAACTCTGGAAACACCATATATTTT.

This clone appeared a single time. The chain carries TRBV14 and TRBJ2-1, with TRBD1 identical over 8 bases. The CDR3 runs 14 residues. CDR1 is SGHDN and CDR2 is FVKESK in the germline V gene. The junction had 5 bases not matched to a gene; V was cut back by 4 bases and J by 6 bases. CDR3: CASSPGGAVNEQFF. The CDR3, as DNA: TGTGCCAGCAGCCCAGGGGGCGCGGTCAATGAGCAGTTCTTC.

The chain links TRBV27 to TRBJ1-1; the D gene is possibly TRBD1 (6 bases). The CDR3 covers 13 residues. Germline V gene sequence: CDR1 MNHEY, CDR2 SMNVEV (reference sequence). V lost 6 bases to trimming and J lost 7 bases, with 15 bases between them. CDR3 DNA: TGTGCCAGCAGCTACAGGGATGGGCGTGAAGCTTTCTTT. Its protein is CASSYRDGREAFF.

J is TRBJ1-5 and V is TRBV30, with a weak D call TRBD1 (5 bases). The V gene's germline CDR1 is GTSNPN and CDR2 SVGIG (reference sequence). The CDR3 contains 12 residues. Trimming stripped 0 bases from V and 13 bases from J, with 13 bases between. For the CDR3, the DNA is TGTGCCTGGAGTGTAGGGGAGGGATTGCAGCATTTT. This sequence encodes CAWSVGEGLQHF.

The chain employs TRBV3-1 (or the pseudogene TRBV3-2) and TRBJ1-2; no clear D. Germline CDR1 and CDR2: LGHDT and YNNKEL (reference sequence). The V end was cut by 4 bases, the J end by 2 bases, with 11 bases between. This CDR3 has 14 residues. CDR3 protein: CASSPGTGNYGYTF. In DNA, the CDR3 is TGTGCCAGCAGCCCCGGCACGGGGAACTATGGCTACACCTTC.

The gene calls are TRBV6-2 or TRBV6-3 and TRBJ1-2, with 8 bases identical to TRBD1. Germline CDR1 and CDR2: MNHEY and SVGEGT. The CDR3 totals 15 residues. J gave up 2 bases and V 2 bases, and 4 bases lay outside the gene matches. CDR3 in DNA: TGTGCCAGCAGTTACGCGACAGGGGTCAACTATGGCTACACCTTC. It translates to CASSYATGVNYGYTF.

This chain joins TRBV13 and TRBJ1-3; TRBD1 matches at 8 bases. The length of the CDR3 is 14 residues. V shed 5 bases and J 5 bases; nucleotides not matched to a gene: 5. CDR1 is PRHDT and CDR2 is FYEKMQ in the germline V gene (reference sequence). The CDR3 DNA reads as TGTGCCAGCAGCACTCGGACAGGGCGAAACACCATATATTTT. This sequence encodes CASSTRTGRNTIYF.

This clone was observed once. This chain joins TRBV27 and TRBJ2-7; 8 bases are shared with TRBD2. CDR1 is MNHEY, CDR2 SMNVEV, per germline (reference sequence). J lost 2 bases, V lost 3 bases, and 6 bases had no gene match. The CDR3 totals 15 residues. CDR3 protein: CASSFHSGLAYEQYF. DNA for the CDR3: TGTGCCAGCAGTTTCCACTCGGGACTAGCCTACGAGCAGTACTTC.

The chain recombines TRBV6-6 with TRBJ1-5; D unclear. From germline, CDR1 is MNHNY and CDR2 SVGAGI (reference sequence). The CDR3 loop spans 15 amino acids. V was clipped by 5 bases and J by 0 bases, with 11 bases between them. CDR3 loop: CASSPPEYSNQPQHF. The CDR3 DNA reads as TGTGCCAGCAGTCCACCGGAGTATAGCAATCAGCCCCAGCATTTT.

CDR3 in amino acids: CASSPRGQLNSPLHF. The CDR3 DNA reads TGTGCCAGCAGCCCCAGGGGACAGCTAAATTCACCCCTCCACTTT. The chain employs TRBV7-2 and TRBJ1-6; 7 bases agree with TRBD1. The CDR3 is 15 residues long. Germline assignment: CDR1 SGHTA and CDR2 FQGNSA. With V trimmed by 5 bases and J by 7 bases, 8 bases remained unmatched. The whole variable domain, filled in from reference TRBV7-2 and TRBJ1-6, reads GAGVSQSPSNKVTEKGKDVELRCDPISGHTALYWYRQSLGQGLEFLIYFQGNSAPDKSGLPSDRFSAERTGGSVSTLTIQRTQQEDSAVYLCASSPRGQLNSPLHFGNGTRLTVT.

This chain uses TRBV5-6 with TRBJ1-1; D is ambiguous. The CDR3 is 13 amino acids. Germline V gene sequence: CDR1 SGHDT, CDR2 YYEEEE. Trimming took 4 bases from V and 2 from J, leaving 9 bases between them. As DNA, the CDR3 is TGTGCCAGCAGCCTCTCCTATAACACTGAAGCTTTCTTT. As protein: CASSLSYNTEAFF.

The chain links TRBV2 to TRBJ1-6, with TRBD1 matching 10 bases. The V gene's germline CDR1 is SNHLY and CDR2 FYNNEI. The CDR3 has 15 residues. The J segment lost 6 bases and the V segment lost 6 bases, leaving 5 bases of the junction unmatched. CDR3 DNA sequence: TGTGCCAGCAGAGGCCGGACAGGGGGTAATTCACCCCTCCACTTT. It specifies CASRGRTGGNSPLHF. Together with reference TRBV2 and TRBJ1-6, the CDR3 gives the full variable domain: EPEVTQTPSHQVTQMGQEVILRCVPISNHLYFYWYRQILGQKVEFLVSFYNNEISEKSEIFDDQFSVERPDGSNFTLKIRSTKLEDSAMYFCASRGRTGGNSPLHFGNGTRLTVT.

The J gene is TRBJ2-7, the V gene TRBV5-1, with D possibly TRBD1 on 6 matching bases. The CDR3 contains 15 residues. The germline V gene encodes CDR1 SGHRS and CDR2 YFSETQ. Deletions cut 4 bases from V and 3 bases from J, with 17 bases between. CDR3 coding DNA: TGCGCCAGCAGCGTTGGACAGACCCCCAGCTACGAGCAGTACTTC. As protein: CASSVGQTPSYEQYF. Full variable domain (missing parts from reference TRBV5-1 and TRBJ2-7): KAGVTQTPRYLIKTRGQQVTLSCSPISGHRSVSWYQQTPGQGLQFLFEYFSETQRNKGNFPGRFSGRQFSNSRSEMNVSTLELGDSALYLCASSVGQTPSYEQYFGPGTRLTVT.

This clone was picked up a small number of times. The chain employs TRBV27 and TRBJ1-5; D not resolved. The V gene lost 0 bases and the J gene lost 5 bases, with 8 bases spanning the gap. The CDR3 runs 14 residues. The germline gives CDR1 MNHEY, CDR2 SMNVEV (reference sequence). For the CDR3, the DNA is TGTGCCAGCAGTTTATCGCCCGGGGATCAGCCCCAGCATTTT. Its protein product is CASSLSPGDQPQHF.

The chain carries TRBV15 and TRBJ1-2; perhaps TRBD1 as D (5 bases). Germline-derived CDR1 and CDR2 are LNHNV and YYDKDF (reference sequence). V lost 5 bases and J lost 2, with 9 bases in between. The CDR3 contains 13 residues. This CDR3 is CATSAGRNYGYTF. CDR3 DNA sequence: TGTGCCACCAGCGCAGGGCGAAACTATGGCTACACCTTC. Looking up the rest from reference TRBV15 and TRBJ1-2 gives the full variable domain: DAMVIQNPRYQVTQFGKPVTLSCSQTLNHNVMYWYQQKSSQAPKLLFHYYDKDFNNEADTPDNFQSRRPNTSFCFLDIRSPGLGDTAMYLCATSAGRNYGYTFGSGTRLTVV.

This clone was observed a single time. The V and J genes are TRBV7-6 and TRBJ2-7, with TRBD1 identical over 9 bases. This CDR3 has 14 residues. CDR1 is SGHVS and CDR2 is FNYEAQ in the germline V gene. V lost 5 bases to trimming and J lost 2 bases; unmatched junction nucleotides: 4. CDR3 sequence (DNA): TGTGCCAGCAGCCCCACAGGGGGCACCTACGAGCAGTACTTC. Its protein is CASSPTGGTYEQYF.

In DNA form, the CDR3 reads TGTGCCAGCAGTAGAGGGACTAGCGGACTCATGGAGACCCAGTACTTC. It yields the protein CASSRGTSGLMETQYF. This sequence joins TRBV27 and TRBJ2-5; 11 bases are a match to TRBD2. CDR3 length equals 16 residues. Per germline, CDR1 MNHEY and CDR2 SMNVEV (reference sequence). The J segment lost 5 bases and the V segment lost 5 bases, leaving 10 bases of the junction unmatched.

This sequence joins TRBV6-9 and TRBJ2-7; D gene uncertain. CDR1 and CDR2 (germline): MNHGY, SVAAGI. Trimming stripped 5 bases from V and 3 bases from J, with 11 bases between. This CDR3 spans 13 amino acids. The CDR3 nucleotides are TGTGCCAGCAGTGTAGCATTCGACTACGAGCAGTACTTC. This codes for CASSVAFDYEQYF.

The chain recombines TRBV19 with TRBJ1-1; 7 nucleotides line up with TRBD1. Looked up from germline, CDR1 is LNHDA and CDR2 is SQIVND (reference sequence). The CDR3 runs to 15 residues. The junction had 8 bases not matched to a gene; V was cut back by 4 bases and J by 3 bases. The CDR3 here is CASSTIRQGDTEAFF. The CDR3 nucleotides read TGTGCCAGTAGTACGATACGACAGGGAGACACTGAAGCTTTCTTT.